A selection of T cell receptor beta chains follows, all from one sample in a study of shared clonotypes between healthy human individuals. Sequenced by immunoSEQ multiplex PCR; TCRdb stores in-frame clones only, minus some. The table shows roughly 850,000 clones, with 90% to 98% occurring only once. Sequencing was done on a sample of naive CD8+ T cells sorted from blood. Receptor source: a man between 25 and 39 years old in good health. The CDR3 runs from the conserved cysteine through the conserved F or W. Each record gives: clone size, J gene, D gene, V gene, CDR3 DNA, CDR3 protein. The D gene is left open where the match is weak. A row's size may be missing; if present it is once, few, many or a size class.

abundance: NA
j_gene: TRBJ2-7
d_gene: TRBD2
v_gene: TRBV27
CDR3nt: TGTGCCAGCAGTTTATCTTCAGGGAGCGGGAGAAACGAGCAGTACTTC
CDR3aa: CASSLSSGSGRNEQYF

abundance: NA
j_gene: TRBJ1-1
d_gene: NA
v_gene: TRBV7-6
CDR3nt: TGTGCCAGCAGCGGGCCCGGGGGTGCGGGCACTGAAGCTTTCTTT
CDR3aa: CASSGPGGAGTEAFF

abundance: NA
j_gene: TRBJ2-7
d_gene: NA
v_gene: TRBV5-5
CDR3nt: TGTGCCAGCAGTGGGGGGCCTTCCTACGAGCAGTACTTC
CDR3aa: CASSGGPSYEQYF

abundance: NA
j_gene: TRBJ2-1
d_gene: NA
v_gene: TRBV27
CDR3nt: TGTGCCACCGGAGGTAGTAGCGGCAATGAGCAGTTCTTC
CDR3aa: CATGGSSGNEQFF

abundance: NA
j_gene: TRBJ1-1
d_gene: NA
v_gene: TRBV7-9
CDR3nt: TGTGCCAGCAGCACTCCAACAGGGCGCGGCGGCACTGAAGCTTTCTTT
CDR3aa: CASSTPTGRGGTEAFF

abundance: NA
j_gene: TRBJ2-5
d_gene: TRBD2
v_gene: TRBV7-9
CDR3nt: TGTGCCAGCAGCACCCGACTAGCGGAAGAGACCCAGTACTTC
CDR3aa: CASSTRLAEETQYF

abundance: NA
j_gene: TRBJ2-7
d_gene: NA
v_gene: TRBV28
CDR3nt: TGTGCCAGCAGTTTACCAAGTACTACTAGTTCGCTTTCCTACGAGCAGTACTTC
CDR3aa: CASSLPSTTSSLSYEQYF

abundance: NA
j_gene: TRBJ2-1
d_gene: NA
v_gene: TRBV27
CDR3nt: TGTGCCAGCAGTTTATCAGCGGCGAGGAATGAGCAGTTCTTC
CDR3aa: CASSLSAARNEQFF

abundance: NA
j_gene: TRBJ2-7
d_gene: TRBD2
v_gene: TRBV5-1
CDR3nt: TGCGCCAGCAGCTTGGACGGACTAGCGGGAGAGAAGCAGTACTTC
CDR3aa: CASSLDGLAGEKQYF

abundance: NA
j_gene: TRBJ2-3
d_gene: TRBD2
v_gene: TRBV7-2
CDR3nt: TGTGCCAGCAGCTTTCTCGGGAGGGCCGCAGATACGCAGTATTTT
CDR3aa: CASSFLGRAADTQYF

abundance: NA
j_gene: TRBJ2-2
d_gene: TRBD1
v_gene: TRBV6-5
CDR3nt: TGTGCCAGCAGTCCCGGACAGGGCTGGGAGCTGTTTTTT
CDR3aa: CASSPGQGWELFF

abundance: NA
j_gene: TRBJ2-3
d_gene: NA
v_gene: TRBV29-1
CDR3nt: TGCAGCGTTGAGTTTGTTGGCCCTCACACAGATACGCAGTATTTT
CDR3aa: CSVEFVGPHTDTQYF

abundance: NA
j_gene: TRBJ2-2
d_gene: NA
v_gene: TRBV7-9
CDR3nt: TGTGCCAGCAGCCTAGTTCAAGGCCCGGAGACCGGGGAGCTGTTTTTT
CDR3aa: CASSLVQGPETGELFF

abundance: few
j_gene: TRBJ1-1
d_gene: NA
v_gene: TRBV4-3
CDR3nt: TGCGCCAGCAGCCAAGATATGGGGTACAGGACTGAAGCTTTCTTT
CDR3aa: CASSQDMGYRTEAFF

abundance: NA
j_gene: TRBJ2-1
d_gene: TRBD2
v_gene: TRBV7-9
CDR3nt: TGTGCCAGCAGCTCCGGACTAGCGGGCTCCTACAATGAGCAGTTCTTC
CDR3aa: CASSSGLAGSYNEQFF

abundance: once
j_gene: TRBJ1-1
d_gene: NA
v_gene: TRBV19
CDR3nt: TGTGCCAGTAGGACGGACACGGTGGGTTATAGGACTGAAGCTTTCTTT
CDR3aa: CASRTDTVGYRTEAFF

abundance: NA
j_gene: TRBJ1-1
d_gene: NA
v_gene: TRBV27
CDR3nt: TGTGCCAGCGGCCTTCGGGGTTTCACTGAAGCTTTCTTT
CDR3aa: CASGLRGFTEAFF

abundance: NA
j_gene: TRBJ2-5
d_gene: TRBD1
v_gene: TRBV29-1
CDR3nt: TGCAGCGTACAGGGGCGGGAGACCCAGTACTTC
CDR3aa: CSVQGRETQYF

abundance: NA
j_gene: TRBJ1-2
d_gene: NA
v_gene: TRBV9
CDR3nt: TGTGCCAGCAGCTCAAGGATAGATGGCTACACCTTC
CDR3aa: CASSSRIDGYTF

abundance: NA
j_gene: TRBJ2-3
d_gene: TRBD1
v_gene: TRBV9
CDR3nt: TGTGCCAGCAGCGCCACCGCGTGGGACAGGGTGAGCACAGATACGCAGTATTTT
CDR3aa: CASSATAWDRVSTDTQYF

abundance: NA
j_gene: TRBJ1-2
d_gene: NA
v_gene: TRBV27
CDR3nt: TGTGCCAGCACCTCTTTCTCCGGGACGGGGGGCTACACCTTC
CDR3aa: CASTSFSGTGGYTF

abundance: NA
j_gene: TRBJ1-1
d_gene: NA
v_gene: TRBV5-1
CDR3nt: TGCGCCAGCAGCTTGGAATATGACTTTCGGACCCACACTGAAGCTTTCTTT
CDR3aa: CASSLEYDFRTHTEAFF

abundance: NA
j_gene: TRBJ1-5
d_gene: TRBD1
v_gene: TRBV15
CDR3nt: TGTGCCACCAGCAGATCCGGGACAGACAATAGCAATCAGCCCCAGCATTTT
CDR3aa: CATSRSGTDNSNQPQHF

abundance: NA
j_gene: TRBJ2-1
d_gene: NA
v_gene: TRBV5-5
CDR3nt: TGTGCCAGCAGCTTGGATGGGACCCCCTACAATGAGCAGTTCTTC
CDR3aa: CASSLDGTPYNEQFF

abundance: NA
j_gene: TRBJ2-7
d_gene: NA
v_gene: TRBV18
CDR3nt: TGTGCCAGCTCACCACGAGGGGAAACCTACGAGCAGTACTTC
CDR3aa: CASSPRGETYEQYF

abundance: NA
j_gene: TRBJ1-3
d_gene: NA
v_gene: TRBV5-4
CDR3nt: TGTGCCAGCAGCCCCTCGGGACCTGGCTCTGGAAACACCATATATTTT
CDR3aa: CASSPSGPGSGNTIYF

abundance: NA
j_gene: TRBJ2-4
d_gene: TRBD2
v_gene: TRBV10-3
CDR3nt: TGTGCCATCAGTGAGCCAGACTCGGGGGGAATTCAGTACTTC
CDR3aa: CAISEPDSGGIQYF

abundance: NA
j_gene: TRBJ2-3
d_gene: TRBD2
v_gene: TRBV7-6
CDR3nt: TGTGCCAGCAGGCTGACTAGCGGGTATGCAGATACGCAGTATTTT
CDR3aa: CASRLTSGYADTQYF

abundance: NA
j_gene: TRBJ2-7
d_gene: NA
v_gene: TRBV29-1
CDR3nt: TGCAGCGTTGCTCTTTGGGACCGGTCTTACGAGCAGTACTTC
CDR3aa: CSVALWDRSYEQYF

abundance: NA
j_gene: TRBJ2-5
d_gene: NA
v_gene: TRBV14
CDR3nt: TGTGCCAGCAGCCCGGCGCCGATTCAAGAGACCCAGTACTTC
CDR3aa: CASSPAPIQETQYF

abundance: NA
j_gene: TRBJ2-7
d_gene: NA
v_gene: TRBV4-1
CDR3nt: TGCGCCAGCAGCCAAGATGGTGTGAGGTCGGGGGCCGGTGACGAGCAGTACTTC
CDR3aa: CASSQDGVRSGAGDEQYF

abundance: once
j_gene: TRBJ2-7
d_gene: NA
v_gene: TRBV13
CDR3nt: TGTGCCAGCAGCCGAAAAGGAACTACCTACGAGCAGTACTTC
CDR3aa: CASSRKGTTYEQYF

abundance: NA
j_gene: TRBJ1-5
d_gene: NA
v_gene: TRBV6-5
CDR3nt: TGTGCCAGCAGTTACTGGCAGGGCGGCCAGCCCCAGCATTTT
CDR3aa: CASSYWQGGQPQHF

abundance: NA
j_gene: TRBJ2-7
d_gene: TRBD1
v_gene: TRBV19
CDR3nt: TGTGCCAGTAGTATTGGACAGGGGGCAATCTACGAGCAGTACTTC
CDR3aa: CASSIGQGAIYEQYF

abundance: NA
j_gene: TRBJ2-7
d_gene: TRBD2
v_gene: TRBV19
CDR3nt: TGTGCCAGTAGCCAGAGGACTAGTTTTACCTACGAGCAGTACTTC
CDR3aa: CASSQRTSFTYEQYF

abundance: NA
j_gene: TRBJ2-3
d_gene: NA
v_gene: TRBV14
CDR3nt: TGTGCCAGCAGCCAAGGTCCCACCAGCGGGTGGCGCCCAGATACGCAGTATTTT
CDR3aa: CASSQGPTSGWRPDTQYF

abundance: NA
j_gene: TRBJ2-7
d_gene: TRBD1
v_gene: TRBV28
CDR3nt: TGTGCCAGCAGAACCAACCGGGACAGCTACTACGAGCAGTACTTC
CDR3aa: CASRTNRDSYYEQYF

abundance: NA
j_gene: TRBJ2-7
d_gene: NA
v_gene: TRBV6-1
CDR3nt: TGTGCCAGCAGTGATACAAACATGGGGGAGCAGTACTTC
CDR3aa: CASSDTNMGEQYF

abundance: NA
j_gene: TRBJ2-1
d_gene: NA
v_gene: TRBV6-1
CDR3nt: TGTGCCAGCAGTGAAATGTCCAATGAGCAGTTCTTC
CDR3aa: CASSEMSNEQFF

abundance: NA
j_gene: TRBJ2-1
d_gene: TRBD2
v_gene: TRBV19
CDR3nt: TGTGCCAGTAGTATTCTAGCGGGCAACAATGAGCAGTTCTTC
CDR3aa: CASSILAGNNEQFF

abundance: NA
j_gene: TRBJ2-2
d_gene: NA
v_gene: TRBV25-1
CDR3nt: TGTGCCAGGGTGCACACCGGGGAGCTGTTTTTT
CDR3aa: CARVHTGELFF